Sequencing of this T cell receptor (beta chain) was carried out in a study of T cell responses to AZD1222 COVID-19 vaccine. Study-wide points: Clonal diversity may have been underestimated, and the donors were mostly white British, with more females than males. Spike-specific TCR breadth and depth rose after two AZD1222 doses.

J was trimmed by 1 base and V by 4 bases; bases with no gene match: 15. CDR3 length: 19 residues. The germline V gene encodes CDR1 SGDLS and CDR2 YYNGEE. Method: immunoSEQ multiplex PCR; TCRdb's copy keeps in-frame clones and lacks some. The table has tens of thousands of clones, about 91% seen once. With respect to this clone: What it binds is not known.

The genes are TRBV9 and TRBJ1-3, with 9 nucleotides matching TRBD1. The receptor comes from an adult who received the MenACWY meningococcal vaccine as a control. This material consisted of peripheral blood, taken 28 days after the second dose of the MenACWY control vaccine. This chain's CDR3 is CASSLADDRGGTSGNTIYF. The CDR3 region has the DNA TGTGCCAGCAGCCTAGCTGACGACAGGGGGGGAACATCTGGAAACACCATATATTTT.